Below, 21 T cell receptor beta chains from the same sample are listed, as sequenced in a study of cytomegalovirus exposure and HLA in healthy donors. Measured with immunoSEQ multiplex PCR; TCRdb has only the in-frame clones, and not every one. The table has over 150,000 clones, about 89% seen once; the top ten hold 3% to 3.5%. Sequenced material: PBMCs. The source of these receptors is a woman between 18 and 29 years old in good health and CMV-seropositive.

V usage is TRBV6-6 and J usage is TRBJ2-3; 7 positions agree with TRBD2. Looked up from germline, CDR1 is MNHNY and CDR2 is SVGAGI (reference sequence). This CDR3 is 16 amino acids long. V trimming: 0 bases; J trimming: 2 bases; junction bases outside the gene matches: 5. In DNA, the CDR3 is TGTGCCAGCAGTTACTCCCAGCGGGACTCCACAGATACGCAGTATTTT. Amino acid sequence: CASSYSQRDSTDTQYF.

The chain combines TRBV27 with TRBJ2-7, with TRBD1 matching over 9 bases. V lost 6 bases and J lost 3; bases outside the gene matches: 12. Looked up from germline, CDR1 is MNHEY and CDR2 is SMNVEV (reference sequence). The CDR3 extends over 16 amino acids. The CDR3 spells CASRLTGGNVDYEQYF. Here the CDR3 DNA reads TGTGCCAGCAGACTTACAGGGGGCAACGTGGACTACGAGCAGTACTTC.

Only a few counts were recorded for this clone. The V gene is TRBV4-2, the J gene TRBJ1-4, with D uncertain. CDR1 and CDR2 (germline): LGHNA, YNFKEQ. The ends were cut back, 1 base at V and 4 bases at J, with 13 bases in the middle. The CDR3 extends over 16 amino acids. Written as DNA, the CDR3 is TGTGCCAGCAGCCAAGGTATCCGCCACAATAATGAAAAACTGTTTTTT. It is translated as CASSQGIRHNNEKLFF.

The CDR3 coding sequence is TGTGCCAGCAGCTTCGGGACAGAAGAGACCCAGTACTTC. Residues: CASSFGTEETQYF. This rearrangement joins TRBV7-2 to TRBJ2-5; TRBD1 matches 7 bases. V shed 3 bases, J shed 3 bases, and the junction held 1 base outside the gene matches. The CDR3 is 13 amino acids. Germline CDR1 and CDR2: SGHTA and FQGNSA.

This clone was detected a few times. V gene TRBV2 combines with J gene TRBJ2-7; D not certain. Germline CDR1 reads SNHLY; CDR2 reads FYNNEI. The CDR3 runs 13 residues. Trimming shortened V by 2 bases and J by 3 bases, and 8 bases separated the two germline ends. The CDR3 DNA follows: TGTGCCAGCAGTGAATCGCCGGTCTACGAGCAGTACTTC. Translating it yields CASSESPVYEQYF.

This clone was seen once. The chain has TRBV6-6 and TRBJ2-3, with D maybe TRBD2 (5 bases). V was trimmed by 4 bases and J by 6 bases, leaving 8 bases between them. The CDR3 extends over 12 amino acids. Germline CDR1 reads MNHNY; CDR2 reads SVGAGI (reference sequence). The DNA for the CDR3 is TGTGCCAGCAGTTTACAGCGGGATACGCAGTATTTT. It specifies CASSLQRDTQYF.

This sequence joins TRBV27 and TRBJ2-3; D perhaps matches TRBD2 (6 bases). Trimming took 6 bases from V and 2 from J, leaving 15 bases between them. Germline V CDR1 and CDR2: MNHEY, SMNVEV (reference sequence). The CDR3 is 15 amino acids. The CDR3 reads CASSPWASDTDTQYF. Here the CDR3 DNA reads TGTGCCAGCAGCCCATGGGCTAGCGACACAGATACGCAGTATTTT.

The CDR3 bases are TGTGCCAGCAGTTTCCGCAGGGTGGATGAGCAGTTCTTC. It encodes CASSFRRVDEQFF. The V call is TRBV27, the J call TRBJ2-1; TRBD1 is a possible D gene (5 bases). The germline gives CDR1 MNHEY, CDR2 SMNVEV (reference sequence). The CDR3 has 13 residues. Trimming shortened V by 3 bases and J by 8 bases, and 11 bases separated the two germline ends.

The genes are TRBV28 and TRBJ2-1; 11 nucleotides match TRBD2. The CDR3 runs to 16 residues. Trimming took 8 bases from V and 1 from J; bases not matched to a gene: 7. CDR1 and CDR2 from the germline V gene are MDHEN and SYDVKM. The CDR3 bases are TGTGCCAGCGGGGGGCTAGCGGGAGGTTCCTACAATGAGCAGTTCTTC. Protein: CASGGLAGGSYNEQFF.

This chain uses TRBV7-2 with TRBJ1-2; D might be TRBD1 (5 bases). The germline CDR1 and CDR2 sequences are SGHTA and FQGNSA. Trimming stripped 4 bases from V and 6 bases from J, with 18 bases between. The CDR3 runs to 15 residues. The CDR3 coding sequence is TGTGCCAGCAGCTCCGGGGTCGTCGGGGGGGATGGCTACACCTTC. Residues: CASSSGVVGGDGYTF.

This chain links TRBV6-1 with TRBJ2-1; 8 nucleotides line up with TRBD2. This CDR3 spans 16 amino acids. CDR1 and CDR2 (germline): MNHNS, SASEGT. V was clipped by 0 bases and J by 9 bases; unmatched bases: 10. CDR3: CASSEAPMGGGFEQFF. The CDR3 bases are TGTGCCAGCAGTGAAGCCCCTATGGGCGGGGGGTTTGAGCAGTTCTTC.

V and J are TRBV30 and TRBJ1-3; the D is unclear. The CDR3 is 15 amino acids. V was clipped by 2 bases and J by 4 bases, with 15 bases between them. Per the germline V gene, CDR1 is GTSNPN and CDR2 is SVGIG (reference sequence). The CDR3 is CAWSNEDRRGNTIYF. The DNA of the CDR3 is TGTGCCTGGAGTAATGAAGACCGGAGGGGAAACACCATATATTTT.

The gene calls are TRBV18 and TRBJ1-1; D may be TRBD1 (5 bases). This CDR3 is 17 amino acids long. V was clipped by 3 bases and J by 0 bases, with 17 bases between them. Germline CDR1 and CDR2: KGHSH and LQKENI. The CDR3 reads CASSPGRGLILNTEAFF. DNA of the CDR3: TGTGCCAGCTCACCGGGAAGGGGTCTAATACTGAACACTGAAGCTTTCTTT.

This chain links TRBV29-1 with TRBJ2-5; tentative D call: TRBD1 (5 bases). Trimming took 4 bases from V and 5 from J, leaving 11 bases between them. The CDR3 sequence is 12 residues long. Germline loops: CDR1 SQVTM, CDR2 ANQGSEA. The CDR3 region has the DNA TGCAGCGTTGGACAGAGCCGGGAGACCCAGTACTTC. This translates into CSVGQSRETQYF. The entire variable domain, with the rest obtained from reference TRBV29-1 and TRBJ2-5, is as follows: SAVISQKPSRDICQRGTSLTIQCQVDSQVTMMFWYRQQPGQSLTLIATANQGSEATYESGFVIDKFPISRPNLTFSTLTVSNMSPEDSSIYLCSVGQSRETQYFGPGTRLLVL.

This chain joins TRBV6-6 and TRBJ2-3, with 8 positions matching TRBD1. CDR3 length: 16 amino acids. Germline CDR1 and CDR2: MNHNY and SVGAGI (reference sequence). V gave up 4 bases and J gave up 0 bases; unmatched junction bases: 6. CDR3 residues: CASSLTGVTSTDTQYF. CDR3 coding DNA: TGTGCCAGCAGTTTGACAGGGGTTACTAGCACAGATACGCAGTATTTT.

V gene TRBV7-9 combines with J gene TRBJ2-7; D call uncertain. The CDR3 length is 15 residues. Germline CDR1 and CDR2: SEHNR and FQNEAQ (reference sequence). V dropped 0 bases and J dropped 3 bases, with 12 bases sitting between them. The CDR3 DNA reads TGTGCCAGCAGCTTAGCCTCGGCGGAGAGCTACGAGCAGTACTTC. It specifies CASSLASAESYEQYF.

The rearrangement links TRBV7-9 to TRBJ2-3; the match to TRBD2 covers 8 bases. Germline V gene data show CDR1 as SEHNR and CDR2 as FQNEAQ (reference sequence). This CDR3 is built from 16 residues. The junction had 7 bases not matched to a gene; V was cut back by 5 bases and J by 0 bases. The CDR3 bases are TGTGCCAGCAGCCGCCGACTAGCGAGTAGCACAGATACGCAGTATTTT. Amino acids: CASSRRLASSTDTQYF.

The chain carries TRBV5-6 and TRBJ1-1; D ambiguous. There are 12 residues in the CDR3. V lost 1 base, J lost 4 bases, and 5 bases lay in between. CDR1 and CDR2 from the germline V gene are SGHDT and YYEEEE. CDR3 in amino acids: CASSLLPTEAFF. The CDR3 DNA follows: TGTGCCAGCAGCTTGCTTCCCACTGAAGCTTTCTTT.

The chain combines TRBV9 with TRBJ1-4; 9 bases match TRBD1. The V segment lost 2 bases and the J segment 5 bases; nucleotides outside the gene matches: 7. This CDR3 has 16 residues. Per the germline V gene, CDR1 is SGDLS and CDR2 is YYNGEE. CDR3 sequence: CASSVRGTGTNEKLFF. In nucleotides, the CDR3 is TGTGCCAGCAGCGTGCGGGGGACAGGGACGAATGAAAAACTGTTTTTT.

The genes are TRBV29-1 and TRBJ1-3, with D possibly matching TRBD1 (5 bases). With 6 bases removed from V and 0 bases from J, the gap between germline ends came to 12 bases. The CDR3 is 14 amino acids. CDR1 is SQVTM and CDR2 is ANQGSEA in the germline V gene. The CDR3 reads CSVETGSSGNTIYF. CDR3 in DNA: TGCAGCGTGGAAACAGGCTCCTCTGGAAACACCATATATTTT.

The V gene is TRBV29-1, the J gene TRBJ2-7; 9 bases map to TRBD1. The CDR3 covers 14 residues. Germline V gene lookup returns CDR1 SQVTM and CDR2 ANQGSEA. With 6 bases clipped from V and 3 bases from J, the junction kept 9 bases outside the gene matches. The CDR3 DNA is TGCAGCGTCGAATCGGGACAGGGAAACTACGAGCAGTACTTC. Translated, it gives CSVESGQGNYEQYF.